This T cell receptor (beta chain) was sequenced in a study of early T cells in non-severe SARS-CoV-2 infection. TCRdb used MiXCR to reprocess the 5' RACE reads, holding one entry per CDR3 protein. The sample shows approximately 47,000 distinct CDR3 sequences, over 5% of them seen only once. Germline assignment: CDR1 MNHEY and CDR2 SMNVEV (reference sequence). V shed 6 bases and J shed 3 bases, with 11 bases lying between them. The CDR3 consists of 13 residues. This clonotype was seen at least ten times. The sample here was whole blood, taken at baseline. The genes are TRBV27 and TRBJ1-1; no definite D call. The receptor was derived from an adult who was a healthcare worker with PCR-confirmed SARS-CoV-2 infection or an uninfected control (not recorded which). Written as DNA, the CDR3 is TGTGCCAGCAGAAGGGTTTGGGACACTGAAGCTTTCTTT. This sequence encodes CASRRVWDTEAFF.